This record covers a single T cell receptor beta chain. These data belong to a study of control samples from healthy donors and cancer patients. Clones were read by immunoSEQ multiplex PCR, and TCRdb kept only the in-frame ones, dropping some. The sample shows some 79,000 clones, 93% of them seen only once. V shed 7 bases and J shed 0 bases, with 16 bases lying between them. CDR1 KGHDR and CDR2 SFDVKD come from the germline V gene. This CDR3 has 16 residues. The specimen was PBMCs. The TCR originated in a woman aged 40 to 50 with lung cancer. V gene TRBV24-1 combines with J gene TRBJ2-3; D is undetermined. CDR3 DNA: TGTGCCACCAGCCGGCGGCACTTAGAGAGCACAGATACGCAGTATTTT. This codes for CATSRRHLESTDTQYF.